This TCR beta chain came from a study of long-term antiretroviral therapy in people with HIV. General study findings and limits: The study lacked data on ART adherence, viral resistance or therapy changes. Comparison with controls showed narrower CDR3 length ranges in HIV repertoires.

A word on this clone: Its antigen remains unknown.

Run at survey level, the immunoSEQ assay was version v3.0. Samples were sequenced targeting 40,000-50,000 T-cell genomes each. The protocol was immunoSEQ multiplex PCR, while the TCRdb copy is restricted to in-frame clones and leaves out a portion. The sample shows 20,000 or so clones, approximately 82% of them seen only once. V was pared by 3 bases and J by 7 bases, with 6 bases of the junction left unmatched. This CDR3 spans 13 amino acids. Looked up from germline, CDR1 is KGHSH and CDR2 is LQKENI. The TCR comes from a woman between 50 and 59 years old with HIV. Source: unsorted PBMCs, taken 0.5 years before starting antiretroviral therapy. The rearrangement uses TRBV18 and TRBJ2-7; 7 bases agree with TRBD1. The DNA for the CDR3 is TGTGCCAGCTCACCCTCAGGGGGTGGTGAGCAGTACGTC. It translates to CASSPSGGGEQYV.